This T cell receptor beta chain was captured by sequencing in a study of blood T cell repertoires in COVID-19 (dated by TCRdb to the early 2020s). About the study as a whole: Samples covering the acute and convalescent phases of COVID-19 were provided by collaborators in the United States, Italy and Spain. The prospective study material was composed of cDNA or gDNA derived from T cells, B-cell-depleted T cells, or PBMCs. Subjects who had been exposed to COVID-19, were actively infected with it, or had recovered from it provided the deeply sampled blood TCRbeta repertoires that made up the dataset. The repertoires were made available in a free public database intended to serve as a resource for research on the immune response to SARS-CoV-2. The samples were drawn from two sources: the first 160 participants of the ongoing ImmuneRACE study, and 1,000 to 1,500 subjects contributed by 6 global collaborators. Sample metadata almost always included a de-identified subject ID, COVID-19 status, age in years and sex. Where HLA class I and class II types were available, the types were taken from metadata supplied by the sample provider, not from assay-based typing. Points the paper makes about the study in general: The amount of clinical and demographic metadata varied by source and participant and was provided uncurated.

Worth noting for this clone: Its recognized antigen is unknown. It has no much larger one-base neighbor in the sample; base qualities were not kept.

V is pruned by 2 bases and J by 4 bases, leaving 7 bases of the junction without a gene match. Counted from cysteine to phenylalanine, this CDR3 has 15 amino acids. The DNA shown is the 45-base CDR3, in frame from base 1. CDR1 SEHNR and CDR2 FQNEAQ were looked up in the germline V gene (reference sequence). Whole blood was collected in K2EDTA tubes by collaborating institutions according to the institutions' own protocols. For TCRbeta analysis, collaborators shipped samples as frozen whole blood, isolated PBMCs, or DNA extracted from either of those sample types. The immunoSEQ Assay, a bias-controlled multiplex PCR, was used to amplify TCRbeta CDR3 regions from genomic DNA. The original pipeline was this. The number of nucleated cells in each sample was estimated by amplification of reference gene primers within the assay. To quantify the absolute abundance of each unique TCRbeta CDR3 rearrangement, sequence reads were collapsed and filtered. For each sample, productive Simpson clonality was calculated as the square root of Simpson's diversity index across productive rearrangements. The table comes from immuneACCESS by way of TCRdb, which keeps in-frame sequences with V and J called. Part of the clones is missing from these tables; in studies checked, under half for an unresolved V gene and the rest for unknown reasons. The DNA gave D and trimming, while V, J and clone size come from that table. The sample contains under 200,000 clones, roughly 84% of them found a single time. The ten most abundant clones make up approximately 11% of the sample.

Sequenced input: peripheral blood. The rearrangement combines TRBV7-9 with TRBJ1-2; a stretch of 7 junction bases matches TRBD1. The source is a man aged 70-80 years with active or convalescent COVID-19. The DNA reads as follows: TGTGCCAGCAGCTTACCGGGAGGGGGCGGCTATGGCTACACCTTC. This yields the protein CASSLPGGGGYGYTF. The CDR3 plus the reference TRBV7-9 and TRBJ1-2 genes for the other parts give the full variable domain: DTGVSQNPRHKITKRGQNVTFRCDPISEHNRLYWYRQTLGQGPEFLTYFQNEAQLEKSRLLSDRFSAERPKGSFSTLEIQRTEQGDSAMYLCASSLPGGGGYGYTFGSGTRLTVV.